A single count supports the clone carrying this TCR beta chain. Autoimmune disease history or systemic immunosuppression disqualified patients. Blood sampling was done at baseline, cycle 4 day 1, and cycle 7 day 1. The data were obtained in a study of OX40 agonist ivuxolimab in advanced cancers. Whole-study context: Patients took ivuxolimab, an agonistic anti-OX40 (CD134) antibody. Intravenous ivuxolimab was administered to patients every 2 weeks at 0.01 to 10 mg/kg.

Here immunoSEQ multiplex PCR was the method, and the copy in TCRdb shows in-frame clones only, minus some. The data contain some 97,000 clones, 90% of them seen just once; the ten biggest clones take up 0.31%. Germline V CDR1 and CDR2: MDHEN, SYDVKM. V shed 7 bases and J 2 bases; nucleotides not matched to a gene: 6. CDR3 length: 15 residues. The receptor was isolated from an adult with an advanced solid tumor such as melanoma, head and neck, liver or kidney cancer. The chain uses TRBV28 and TRBJ2-7; 12 bases align to TRBD1. This material consisted of CD4+ or CD8+ T cells sorted from blood, taken in a trial of the OX40 agonist ivuxolimab. CDR3 sequence (DNA): TGTGCCAGCAAGGGACAGGGGGCGTCCCCCTACGAGCAGTACTTC. Translating it yields CASKGQGASPYEQYF.